A selection of T cell receptor beta chains follows, all from one sample in a study of OX40 agonist ivuxolimab in advanced cancers. Sequenced by immunoSEQ multiplex PCR; TCRdb stores in-frame clones only, minus some. The sample carries 35,000 to 45,000 clones, 65% to 90% recorded once. Sequenced material: CD4+ or CD8+ T cells sorted from blood, taken in a trial of the OX40 agonist ivuxolimab. The receptors originated from an adult with an advanced solid tumor such as melanoma, head and neck, liver or kidney cancer. Both conserved end residues are part of each CDR3. The D gene is left open where the match is weak. Clone size is stated in some rows and not others, as once, few, many or a class when expanded.

size	V	D	J	DNA	CDR3
-	TRBV7-9	TRBD2	TRBJ2-6	TGTGCCAGCAACAAAGGGGACTACAACGTCCTGACTTTC	CASNKGDYNVLTF
medium-sized	TRBV6-1	TRBD1	TRBJ2-2	TGTGCCAGCAAGATGGACAGGCGGGCGGGTGGGGAGCTGTTTTTT	CASKMDRRAGGELFF
-	TRBV6-5	TRBD1	TRBJ1-2	TGTGCCAACAGTTACGGGGACAGGGACATGAACTATGGCTACACCTTC	CANSYGDRDMNYGYTF
-	TRBV5-1	-	TRBJ2-1	TGCGCCAGCAGCCCAACCCCCGGAGGGGGCAGGTCCTACAATGAGCAGTTCTTC	CASSPTPGGGRSYNEQFF
-	TRBV7-9	-	TRBJ2-1	TGTGCCAGCAGCGGGGGGCGGTCCTACAATGAGCAGTTCTTC	CASSGGRSYNEQFF
-	TRBV5-4	-	TRBJ2-1	TGTGCCAGCAGCTTGGGGTTGGCAGGGGCCTACAATGAGCAGTTCTTC	CASSLGLAGAYNEQFF
-	TRBV11-2	-	TRBJ2-1	TGTGCCAGCAGCTTAGACCGAGAGCAGTTCTTC	CASSLDREQFF
once	TRBV27	TRBD2	TRBJ2-1	TGTGCCAGCAGTTGGACTAGCGGGAATGAGCAGTTCTTC	CASSWTSGNEQFF
-	TRBV7-3	-	TRBJ2-1	TGTGCCAGCAGCTTAACGTTGAAGGGGGAGCAGTTCTTC	CASSLTLKGEQFF
-	TRBV5-1	-	TRBJ1-1	TGCGCCAGCAGCTTGGATACCGGGACGATCACTGAAGCTTTCTTT	CASSLDTGTITEAFF
-	TRBV19	-	TRBJ2-7	TGTGCCAGTAGAACTACACAGGGATCCTCCTACGAGCAGTACTTC	CASRTTQGSSYEQYF
-	TRBV6-1	TRBD2	TRBJ2-5	TGTGCCACCACCACGGGGGGGTGGCAAGAGACCCAGTACTTC	CATTTGGWQETQYF
-	TRBV19	-	TRBJ2-5	TGTGCCAGTAGTATAGATCACAGGCGTCAAGAGACCCAGTACTTC	CASSIDHRRQETQYF
-	TRBV6-6	TRBD1	TRBJ2-3	TGTGCCAGCTGGACCACGGGACAGGGCATCGATACGCAGTATTTT	CASWTTGQGIDTQYF